Listed below are T cell receptor beta chains from one sample, sequenced in a study of regulatory T cells in long-lasting Graves disease. TCRdb analysed the multiplex PCR reads with MiXCR anew, one entry per CDR3 protein. The sample includes 390,000 or so distinct CDR3 sequences, over 9.5% of them seen just once. In addition, the sample was reused for a study of T cells in Graves' hyperthyroidism and ophthalmopathy.

The sample was peripheral blood mononuclear cells (PBMCs), taken at new diagnosis, from a patient treated with antithyroid drugs. The receptors stem from a woman younger than 35 with Graves disease. Each CDR3 is given with its conserved first and last residue. Fields, in order: CDR3 length, V gene, clone size, CDR3 protein. Expanded clones are given a class, and other clones once, few, many or no size at all.

length: 17; V: TRBV6-7; size: -; CDR3: CASSYSEGGAGANVLTF
length: 16; V: TRBV5-1; size: many; CDR3: CASSWPSQGGNTEAFF
length: 14; V: TRBV2; size: many; CDR3: CATSRQVANYGYTF
length: 14; V: TRBV14; size: many; CDR3: CASSPRQNTGELFF
length: 14; V: TRBV5-1; size: few; CDR3: CASSLGAAKNIQYF
length: 15; V: TRBV25-1; size: -; CDR3: CASSEDPFGVDTQYF
length: 14; V: TRBV5-1; size: many; CDR3: CASRTGSFGETQYF
length: 15; V: TRBV7-8; size: many; CDR3: CASSVRQRGGSEAFF
length: 16; V: TRBV6-1; size: few; CDR3: CASSESLPRDYYGYTF
length: 16; V: TRBV7-3; size: -; CDR3: CASSLRDRGAGETQYF
length: 15; V: TRBV19; size: -; CDR3: CASSRTSGRTDTQYF
length: 17; V: TRBV24-1; size: few; CDR3: CATSDFGGGGHTGELFF
length: 14; V: TRBV7-3; size: -; CDR3: CASSLDRGVGELFF
length: 13; V: TRBV6-5; size: many; CDR3: CASSYEGADGYTF
length: 16; V: TRBV11-2; size: -; CDR3: CASSQIADPTNNEQYF
length: 19; V: TRBV7-2; size: few; CDR3: CASSRGDGRPYSTYDEQFF
length: 14; V: TRBV20-1; size: many; CDR3: CSARALRSYNEQFF
length: 12; V: TRBV2; size: many; CDR3: CASTGSVHTIYF
length: 16; V: TRBV6-1; size: many; CDR3: CASSAGQGEPRGEQFF
length: 15; V: TRBV4-3; size: -; CDR3: CASSQEVAETTEAFF
length: 14; V: TRBV20-1; size: many; CDR3: CSATGGATNEKLFF
length: 14; V: TRBV6-1; size: few; CDR3: CASTPGPLQGEQFF
length: 12; V: TRBV29-1; size: -; CDR3: CSVEDLKGPQYF
length: 18; V: TRBV11-2; size: many; CDR3: CASSPDWAGGVRDGELFF
length: 15; V: TRBV29-1; size: -; CDR3: CSGGGTSGNPSEQYF
length: 15; V: TRBV6-1; size: few; CDR3: CASRDVRENYNEQFF
length: 17; V: TRBV7-6; size: many; CDR3: CASSNNLGTSYLNEQFF
length: 14; V: TRBV12-3/TRBV12-4; size: many; CDR3: CASSDGLAVYEQYF
length: 16; V: TRBV7-9; size: few; CDR3: CASSVFGVSSYNEQFF
length: 16; V: TRBV18; size: many; CDR3: CASSPLSSGGYGEQFF
length: 14; V: TRBV7-3; size: many; CDR3: CASSLTAADYEQYF
length: 14; V: TRBV27; size: many; CDR3: CASTGGPAKNIQYF
length: 14; V: TRBV20-1; size: few; CDR3: CSATTGSSYNEQFF
length: 16; V: TRBV4-3; size: -; CDR3: CASSPGPDRVQYEQYF
length: 15; V: TRBV12-3/TRBV12-4; size: few; CDR3: CASSSDGGYNSPLHF
length: 13; V: TRBV6-1; size: few; CDR3: CASLAGGRTEQFF
length: 14; V: TRBV18; size: many; CDR3: CASSHSGPRGTQYF
length: 18; V: TRBV29-1; size: -; CDR3: CSGPHRGQRISMNTEAFF
length: 16; V: TRBV28; size: few; CDR3: CASKQGRRDRRKTQYF
length: 13; V: TRBV20-1; size: many; CDR3: CSARDSGMNTQYF
length: 12; V: TRBV10-1; size: -; CDR3: CASSTPRTAKEF
length: 12; V: TRBV30; size: many; CDR3: CAWSWGNSPLHF
length: 11; V: TRBV6-1; size: many; CDR3: CASGEMTEAFF
length: 17; V: TRBV15; size: many; CDR3: CATSRDFSYSQNTEAFF
length: 18; V: TRBV7-2; size: many; CDR3: CASSLYRLAGSSYNEQFF
length: 16; V: TRBV12-3/TRBV12-4; size: many; CDR3: CASSLRLAGVYNEQFF
length: 16; V: TRBV6-2/TRBV6-3; size: many; CDR3: CASRILGQLTDNEQFF
length: 14; V: TRBV19; size: -; CDR3: CASTGVVVNQPQHF
length: 16; V: TRBV7-9; size: many; CDR3: CASRPGQGRNTGELFF
length: 15; V: TRBV5-6; size: once; CDR3: CASTLGGPSTDTQYF
length: 15; V: TRBV12-3/TRBV12-4; size: few; CDR3: CASSPQGRGTDTQYF
length: 18; V: TRBV11-1; size: many; CDR3: CASARVAGGVTDAGELFF
length: 15; V: TRBV4-3; size: many; CDR3: CASSQATDGNYGYTF
length: 13; V: TRBV5-1; size: -; CDR3: CASSLGIAGELFF
length: 14; V: TRBV10-3; size: -; CDR3: CAIRGSGSREGQFF
length: 19; V: TRBV6-1; size: few; CDR3: CASSESRDRGPPVNYGYTF
length: 16; V: TRBV20-1; size: -; CDR3: CSARDVRELRTGELFF
length: 15; V: TRBV20-1; size: many; CDR3: CSARWGGRYYNEQFF
length: 14; V: TRBV27; size: many; CDR3: CASSLIYGNQPQHF
length: 15; V: TRBV29-1; size: -; CDR3: CSVQLRGGGAAEAFF